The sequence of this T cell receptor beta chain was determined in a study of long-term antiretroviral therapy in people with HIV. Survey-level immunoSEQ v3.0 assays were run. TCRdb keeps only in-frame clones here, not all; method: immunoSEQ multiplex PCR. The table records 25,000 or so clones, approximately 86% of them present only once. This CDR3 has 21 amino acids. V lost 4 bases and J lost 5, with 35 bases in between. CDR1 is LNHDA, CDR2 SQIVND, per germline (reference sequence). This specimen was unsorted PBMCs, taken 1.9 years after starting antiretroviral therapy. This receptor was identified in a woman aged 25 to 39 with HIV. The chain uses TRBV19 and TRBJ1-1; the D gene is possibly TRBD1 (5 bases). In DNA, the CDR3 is TGTGCCAGTAGTACTTCTCTTATGGCTATGTCTATGACACGGGGGAGGACTGAAGCTTTCTTT. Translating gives CASSTSLMAMSMTRGRTEAFF.